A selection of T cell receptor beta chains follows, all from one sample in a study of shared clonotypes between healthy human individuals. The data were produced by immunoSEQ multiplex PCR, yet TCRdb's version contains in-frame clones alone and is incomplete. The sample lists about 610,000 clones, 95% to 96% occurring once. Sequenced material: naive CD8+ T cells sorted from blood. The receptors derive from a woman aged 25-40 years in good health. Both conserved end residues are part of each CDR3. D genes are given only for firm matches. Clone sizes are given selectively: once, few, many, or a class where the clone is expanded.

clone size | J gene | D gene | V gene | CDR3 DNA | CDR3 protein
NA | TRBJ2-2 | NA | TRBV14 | TGTGCCAGCAGCCAATGCTTTGATGAGGGTTGCGGGGAGCTGTTTTTT | CASSQCFDEGCGELFF
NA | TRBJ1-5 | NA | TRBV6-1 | TGTGCCAGCAGTGAAGTCGGGAACATCAGCAATCAGCCCCAGCATTTT | CASSEVGNISNQPQHF
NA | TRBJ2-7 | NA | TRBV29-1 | TGCAGCGTTGTCCAGGCTCTGATCGACGAGCAGTACTTC | CSVVQALIDEQYF
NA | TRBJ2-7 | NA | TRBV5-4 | TGTGCCAGCAGCTTGCCCCCAGGCGAGCAGTACTTC | CASSLPPGEQYF
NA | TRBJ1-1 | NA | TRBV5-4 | TGTGCCAGCAGCTTGGGGCAGGGGCCTGAAGCTTTCTTT | CASSLGQGPEAFF
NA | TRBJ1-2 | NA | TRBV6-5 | TGTGCCAGCAGTTACTCTCGAGGGTTGTCGGATGGCTACACCTTC | CASSYSRGLSDGYTF
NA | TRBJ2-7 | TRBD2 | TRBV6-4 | TGTGCCAGCAGTGACTGTAAACTAGCGGGAGTCCACGAGCAGTACTTC | CASSDCKLAGVHEQYF
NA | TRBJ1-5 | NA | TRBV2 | TGTGCCAGCAGGGCGGGAGCGTCTGAGCCCCAGCATTTT | CASRAGASEPQHF
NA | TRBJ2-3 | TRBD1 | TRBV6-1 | TGTGCCAGCAGCTTTGGACAGGGTAGCACAGATACGCAGTATTTT | CASSFGQGSTDTQYF
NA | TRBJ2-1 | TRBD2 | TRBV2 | TGTGCCAGCAGTGACCGGGAGGGCCTGAATGAGCAGTTCTTC | CASSDREGLNEQFF
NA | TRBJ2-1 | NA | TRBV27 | TGTGCCAGCAGTTCCGGGCCACAGCGGTTCTTC | CASSSGPQRFF
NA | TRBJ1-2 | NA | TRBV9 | TGTGCCAGCAGCGTAGTTGGTTATGGCTACACCTTC | CASSVVGYGYTF
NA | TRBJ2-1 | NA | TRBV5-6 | TGTGCCAGCAGCTCGACCGACTACAATGAGCAGTTCTTC | CASSSTDYNEQFF
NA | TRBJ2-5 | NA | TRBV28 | TGTGCCAGCAGTTTATGGGGCAGGGCGGAGGAGACCCAGTACTTC | CASSLWGRAEETQYF
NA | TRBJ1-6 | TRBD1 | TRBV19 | TGTGCCAGCGCTCCAGGGGGCTTTTATAATTCACCCCTCCACTTT | CASAPGGFYNSPLHF
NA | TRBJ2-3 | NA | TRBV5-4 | TGTGCCAGCAGCTTGGAGGCGGGTTTAGCAGATACGCAGTATTTT | CASSLEAGLADTQYF
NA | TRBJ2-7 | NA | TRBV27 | TGTGCCAGCAGTTTATTTCCCCCGACAACCCCGCACTACGAGCAGTACTTC | CASSLFPPTTPHYEQYF
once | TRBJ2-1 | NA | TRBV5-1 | TGCGCCAGCAGCTTGGAGGTAGGGTCTTCGGATGAGCAGTTCTTC | CASSLEVGSSDEQFF
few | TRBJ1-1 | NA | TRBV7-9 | TGTGCCAGCAGCCCCCGACACTCGAATGAAGCTTTCTTT | CASSPRHSNEAFF
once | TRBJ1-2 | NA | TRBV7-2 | TGTGCCAGCAGCTTAGTTCTCGGCTATGGCTACACCTTC | CASSLVLGYGYTF
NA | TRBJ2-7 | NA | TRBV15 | TGTGCCACCAGCCTAGCTGAAAGCTCCTACGAGCAGTACTTC | CATSLAESSYEQYF
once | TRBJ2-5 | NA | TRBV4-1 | TGCGCCACAAGTAGGGAACCCCAAGAGACCCAGTACTTC | CATSREPQETQYF
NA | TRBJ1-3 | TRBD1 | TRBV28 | TGTGCCAGCAGTTATGACAGGGACGCTGGAAACACCATATATTTT | CASSYDRDAGNTIYF
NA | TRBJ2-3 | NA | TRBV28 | TGTGCCAGCAGTTTTTTTGCAGACCCTAGCACAGATACGCAGTATTTT | CASSFFADPSTDTQYF
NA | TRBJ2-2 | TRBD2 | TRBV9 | TGTGCCAGCAGCACTCCTAGCGGGAGGGCCGGGAACACCGGGGAGCTGTTTTTT | CASSTPSGRAGNTGELFF
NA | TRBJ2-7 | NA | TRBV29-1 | TGCAGCGTTGGCCCCAGCAGTTCTCTCTACGAGCAGTACTTC | CSVGPSSSLYEQYF
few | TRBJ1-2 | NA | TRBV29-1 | TGCAGCGTGGACAGTAACTATGGCTACACCTTC | CSVDSNYGYTF
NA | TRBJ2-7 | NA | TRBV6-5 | TGTGCCAGCAGTTACGCCGGATCGGACGAGCAGTACTTC | CASSYAGSDEQYF
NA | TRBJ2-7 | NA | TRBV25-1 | TGTGCCAGCAACAGTGCCTACGAGCAGTACTTC | CASNSAYEQYF